This entry lists 6 T cell receptor beta chains sequenced from one sample in a study of Ad26.COV2.S vaccination and SARS-CoV-2 variants. The repertoire was sequenced with immunoSEQ multiplex PCR; TCRdb's copy has only in-frame clones and lacks some. Of about 410,000 clones listed, around 89% are singletons. Treatment noted: approximately 18 received Ad26.COV2.S at low or high dose, single or two shots; several received placebo; per-sample allocation not given. The study sampled participants on day 63 after the first vaccine or placebo injection. The starting material was peripheral blood, obtained in a trial of Ad26.COV2.S vaccine versus placebo. These receptors were collected from a person aged 18-65 years who received the Ad26.COV2.S COVID-19 vaccine or a placebo.

The chain recombines TRBV4-3 with TRBJ2-7; no clear D gene. This CDR3 region has 16 residues. Trimming took off 0 bases at V and 0 bases at J, with 12 bases between the two ends. From germline, CDR1 is LGHNA and CDR2 YSLEER. The CDR3 nucleotides read TGCGCCAGCAGCCAAGACGTCCGTACGGGCTCCTACGAGCAGTACTTC. Its translation is CASSQDVRTGSYEQYF.

CDR3 region: CASKLMQVGGYEQYF. The DNA of the CDR3 is TGTGCCAGCAAACTAATGCAGGTGGGGGGGTACGAGCAGTACTTC. J is TRBJ2-7 and V is TRBV7-2; 7 nucleotides line up with TRBD2. The CDR3 is 15 amino acids. Per germline, CDR1 SGHTA and CDR2 FQGNSA. V lost 7 bases to trimming and J lost 4 bases; unmatched junction nucleotides: 13.

The rearrangement uses TRBV6-1 and TRBJ2-1, with D unresolved. The CDR3 is made up of 12 amino acids. Trimming pared 3 bases from V and 9 bases from J, leaving 9 bases between. Germline loops: CDR1 MNHNS, CDR2 SASEGT. The CDR3 protein is CASSETGSEQFF. CDR3 bases: TGTGCCAGCAGTGAGACGGGCAGTGAGCAGTTCTTC.

The genes are TRBV10-3 and TRBJ2-1; maybe TRBD2 (6 bases). From germline, CDR1 is ENHRY and CDR2 SYGVKD. This CDR3 contains 15 residues. Trimming took 6 bases from V and 0 from J, leaving 12 bases between them. CDR3: CAIRGRDSSYNEQFF. As DNA, the CDR3 is TGTGCCATCAGGGGGCGGGATAGCTCCTACAATGAGCAGTTCTTC.

The rearrangement links TRBV7-5 to TRBJ1-6; the DNA was not compared with TRBD1, the D call given in the table. TRBV7-5 is listed as a pseudogene. The length of the CDR3 is 15 residues. CDR3 DNA sequence: TGTGCCAGAAGCTTAGCTGACATCTGGTTCTCACCCCTCCACTTT. Translation gives CARSLADIWFSPLHF.

The CDR3 DNA is TGCGCCAGCAGCCCCGGACAGAGACGCTATGGCTACACCTTC. Its translation: CASSPGQRRYGYTF. This sequence joins TRBV5-1 and TRBJ1-2, with D perhaps matching TRBD1 (6 bases). The germline gives CDR1 SGHRS, CDR2 YFSETQ. Trimming pared 4 bases from V and 4 bases from J, leaving 14 bases between. The CDR3 has 14 residues.